A selection of T cell receptor beta chains follows, all from one sample in a study of shared clonotypes between healthy human individuals. TCRdb's copy holds only in-frame clones and misses some; the assay was immunoSEQ multiplex PCR. The sample holds about 2,100,000 clones, 90% to 95% seen once. Sequenced input: naive CD8+ T cells from PBMCs. The receptors were sampled from a man in his late teens or twenties in good health. Some clones in this sample may be carry-over from other donors' samples. Both conserved end residues are part of each CDR3. A D gene is named only where the DNA matches it firmly. Only part of the rows carry a size: once, few, many, or a class if the clone is expanded.

D	size	V	J	DNA	CDR3
TRBD1	.	TRBV19	TRBJ1-5	TGTGCCAGTAGTACCAGACAGGGGAACGGTCAGCCCCAGCATTTT	CASSTRQGNGQPQHF
TRBD1	.	TRBV7-9	TRBJ2-7	TGTGCCAGCAGCTTAGTGGTTTTGGCGGCAGGGGGATCCCCCTACGAGCAGTACTTC	CASSLVVLAAGGSPYEQYF
TRBD1	.	TRBV27	TRBJ1-2	TGTGCCAGCAGGCCCAGGGGGCGCGAGTTGTATGGCTACACCTTC	CASRPRGRELYGYTF
.	.	TRBV7-2	TRBJ2-7	TGTGCCAGCAGCTTAATAGAGGCTAGGGCCTACGAGCAGTACTTC	CASSLIEARAYEQYF
.	.	TRBV7-6	TRBJ1-2	TGTGCCAGCAGCGTCGTGGCAGGAGGCCCCCGCTATGGCTACACCTTC	CASSVVAGGPRYGYTF
.	.	TRBV7-9	TRBJ2-5	TGTGCCAGCAGCTTGAGCGGAGACCAAGAGACCCAGTACTTC	CASSLSGDQETQYF
TRBD1	once	TRBV5-1	TRBJ2-7	TGCGCCAGCAGCCCGAAAGGACAGGGGGCTCTGTACTTC	CASSPKGQGALYF
.	.	TRBV27	TRBJ2-1	TGTGCCAGCAGTTGGGGTGGCGGGAAAAGGGATGAGCAGTTCTTC	CASSWGGGKRDEQFF
.	.	TRBV28	TRBJ2-7	TGTGCCAGCACCGGTAGGGATGACGACGAGCAGTACTTC	CASTGRDDDEQYF
.	.	TRBV18	TRBJ2-2	TGTGCCACCCCAGGCCCCGTTAACACCGGGGAGCTGTTTTTT	CATPGPVNTGELFF
TRBD2	.	TRBV9	TRBJ2-3	TGTGCCAGCAGTGAGAGCGGGAGGGGGATAGATACGCAGTATTTT	CASSESGRGIDTQYF
TRBD2	once	TRBV27	TRBJ2-5	TGTGCCAGCAGTCCCCGACTAGCGGGGAACCAAGAGACCCAGTACTTC	CASSPRLAGNQETQYF
.	.	TRBV11-2	TRBJ1-2	TGTGCCAGCAGCTTGCCGGGCCCCCGGGCTGCGGGCTACACCTTC	CASSLPGPRAAGYTF
.	.	TRBV27	TRBJ1-2	TGTGCCAGCAGTAGCTCCAACTCTCTCTATGGCTACACCTTC	CASSSSNSLYGYTF
.	.	TRBV7-8	TRBJ2-1	TGTGCCAGCAGCTTGGCCAGGGGAAAGTCGAATGAGCAGTTCTTC	CASSLARGKSNEQFF
.	once	TRBV19	TRBJ2-1	TGTGCCAGTACCCACCGCGACCTCGATGAGCAGTTCTTC	CASTHRDLDEQFF
.	once	TRBV11-2	TRBJ1-1	TGTGCCAGCAGCTCCCTTTCTGGTGAAGCTTTCTTT	CASSSLSGEAFF
.	.	TRBV6-5	TRBJ1-5	TGTGCCAGCAGTTACGGGGGGCCGCGTAGCAATCAGCCCCAGCATTTT	CASSYGGPRSNQPQHF
.	.	TRBV9	TRBJ2-2	TGTGCCAGCAGCCCGCCACAGGGTAACACCGGGGAGCTGTTTTTT	CASSPPQGNTGELFF
.	.	TRBV28	TRBJ1-1	TGTGCCAGCAGTTTAATCTTACGCCCCCCCTCCGCTTTCTTT	CASSLILRPPSAFF
.	.	TRBV11-2	TRBJ2-3	TGTGCCAGCAGCTTACGGGGAACTAGCACAGATACGCAGTATTTT	CASSLRGTSTDTQYF
TRBD1	once	TRBV29-1	TRBJ2-7	TGCAGCGTTGAAGATTGGAGCCCGTTGGGACAGGGCGAGCAGTACTTC	CSVEDWSPLGQGEQYF
.	.	TRBV2	TRBJ2-1	TGTGCCAGCAGACCGACTTATCTGGGGGACAATGAGCAGTTCTTC	CASRPTYLGDNEQFF
.	.	TRBV4-1	TRBJ1-4	TGCGCCAGCAGCCGGGCGGTCGGGAGTAATGAAAAACTGTTTTTT	CASSRAVGSNEKLFF
.	once	TRBV11-2	TRBJ1-6	TGTGCCAGCAGCTCCCAGGGCCATAATTCACCCCTCCACTTT	CASSSQGHNSPLHF
.	.	TRBV15	TRBJ1-5	TGTGCCACCAGCAGAGAGGCCAGCAATCAGCCCCAGCATTTT	CATSREASNQPQHF
.	once	TRBV6-1	TRBJ2-7	TGTGCCAGCAAAATTGTGACGGGAGTGTGGTACGAGCAGTACTTC	CASKIVTGVWYEQYF
.	.	TRBV6-5	TRBJ1-1	TGTGCCAGCAGTTACTCGAGGGACGATGAGAACACTGAAGCTTTCTTT	CASSYSRDDENTEAFF
.	.	TRBV9	TRBJ2-1	TGTGCCAGCAGCGTAGCAGTGGGAAGCTCCTACAATGAGCAGTTCTTC	CASSVAVGSSYNEQFF
.	.	TRBV4-3	TRBJ2-7	TGCGCCAGCAGCCAATCTCGACAGGACTCCTACGAGCAGTACTTC	CASSQSRQDSYEQYF
.	.	TRBV7-8	TRBJ2-5	TGTGCCAGCAGCGCAACCAGACTAGTTCGGAGAGAGACCCAGTACTTC	CASSATRLVRRETQYF
.	.	TRBV27	TRBJ2-7	TGTGCCAGCAGTTTATACTCTTCCTACGAGCAGTACTTC	CASSLYSSYEQYF
.	.	TRBV19	TRBJ2-7	TGTGCCAGTAGTCGAGACAGATCGGTCGGGTACGAGCAGTACTTC	CASSRDRSVGYEQYF
.	.	TRBV7-2	TRBJ2-5	TGTGCCAGCAGCCGTGTAAGATATGGGGAGACCCAGTACTTC	CASSRVRYGETQYF
.	.	TRBV5-6	TRBJ2-5	TGTGCCAGCAGCTTGTGGGGGCCCCCGACGGAGACCCAGTACTTC	CASSLWGPPTETQYF
.	.	TRBV7-9	TRBJ2-7	TGTGCCAGCAGCAACCCGGGACTCTCCTACGAGCAGTACTTC	CASSNPGLSYEQYF
.	.	TRBV4-3	TRBJ2-7	TGCGCCAGCAGCTCTAGCCTCAGGGATCCCAAACCCGACGAGCAGTACTTC	CASSSSLRDPKPDEQYF
TRBD2	.	TRBV9	TRBJ2-5	TGTGCCAGCAGCGTAGCGGCTAGCGGGAGTGAGACCCAGTACTTC	CASSVAASGSETQYF
.	.	TRBV4-1	TRBJ2-7	TGCGCCAGCAGTGAGGACACCTACGAGCAGTACTTC	CASSEDTYEQYF
TRBD2	.	TRBV4-1	TRBJ2-1	TGCGCCAGCAGCCTAGGGGCGGGGGGATACAATGAGCAGTTCTTC	CASSLGAGGYNEQFF
TRBD1	.	TRBV10-2	TRBJ1-1	TGCGCCAGCAGTGAGTCGAGGACAGGCAGCACTGAAGCTTTCTTT	CASSESRTGSTEAFF
TRBD1	.	TRBV5-4	TRBJ2-3	TGTGCCAGCAGCATTGTGGGACAGGGCCCAGATACGCAGTATTTT	CASSIVGQGPDTQYF
.	.	TRBV5-1	TRBJ1-6	TGCGCCAGCAGCTTGGATAACGGGGGAGTCGGGTCACCCCTCCACTTT	CASSLDNGGVGSPLHF
TRBD2	.	TRBV7-8	TRBJ2-1	TGTGCCAGCAGCCCGAGACTAGCGGGAGGAGAAATGTCGAGAGACAATGAGCAGTTCTTC	CASSPRLAGGEMSRDNEQFF
TRBD1	.	TRBV5-8	TRBJ2-1	TGTGCCAGCAGCCTGCTGGGACAGGGTAGCGGAGATAGGCAGTTCTTC	CASSLLGQGSGDRQFF
TRBD1	.	TRBV28	TRBJ1-3	TGTGCCAGCAGCGGTGGACAGGGGGCCTTTTACTCTGGAAACACCATATATTTT	CASSGGQGAFYSGNTIYF
.	.	TRBV28	TRBJ2-2	TGTGCCAGCAGCGAGCGACAGGGAGGGGACACCGGGGAGCTGTTTTTT	CASSERQGGDTGELFF
TRBD1	once	TRBV28	TRBJ2-7	TGTGCCAGCACCACCAGACAGGGAAACTACGAGCAGTACTTC	CASTTRQGNYEQYF
TRBD1	.	TRBV28	TRBJ2-7	TGTGCCAGCTATCAAAAGGGGGCTAGCAACTTCCAAACCTACGAGCAGTACTTC	CASYQKGASNFQTYEQYF
TRBD1	.	TRBV29-1	TRBJ2-7	TGCAGCGTTGAAGGGGTCGGACAGGGACGATACGAGCAGTACTTC	CSVEGVGQGRYEQYF
TRBD1	.	TRBV9	TRBJ1-2	TGTGCCAGCAGCGTATCGGGACAGGGGTACTATGGCTACACCTTC	CASSVSGQGYYGYTF
.	.	TRBV29-1	TRBJ2-3	TGCAGCGAATGGGTAGACACAGATACGCAGTATTTT	CSEWVDTDTQYF
.	.	TRBV28	TRBJ2-6	TGTGCCAGCAGTTTAGGCGGGGCCAACGTCCTGACTTTC	CASSLGGANVLTF
.	.	TRBV9	TRBJ2-3	TGTGCCAGCAGCCCGGACAGAACCACAGATACGCAGTATTTT	CASSPDRTTDTQYF
.	.	TRBV29-1	TRBJ2-7	TGCAGCGTTGGTGGAGGACGGGGATACGAGCAGTACTTC	CSVGGGRGYEQYF
TRBD1	.	TRBV27	TRBJ1-4	TGTGCCAGCAGTCCCCGGGACAGGGATGGCGAAAAACTGTTTTTT	CASSPRDRDGEKLFF
.	.	TRBV5-1	TRBJ2-5	TGCGCCAGCAGCTTGGGCATAGAGGCTACATTGACCCAGTACTTC	CASSLGIEATLTQYF
.	once	TRBV9	TRBJ1-2	TGTGCCAGCAGCGTAGCAGGTTTTAACTATGGCTACACCTTC	CASSVAGFNYGYTF
.	.	TRBV10-2	TRBJ2-1	TGCGCCACCGGGGATACGGGAGTAGGTGAGCAGTTCTTC	CATGDTGVGEQFF